This T cell receptor beta chain was sequenced for a study of cytomegalovirus exposure and HLA in healthy donors. The CDR3 length is 13 residues. In germline, CDR1 is SQVTM, CDR2 ANQGSEA. Trimming took off 5 bases at V and 4 bases at J, with 14 bases between the two ends. Amplification used 60 Vbeta primers and 13 Jbeta primers. Clones were read by immunoSEQ multiplex PCR, and TCRdb kept only the in-frame ones, dropping some. Of 80,000 to 100,000 clones in the sample, about 80% were seen once. Likely unrecorded immune exposures existed in these nominally healthy donors. A word on this clone: The antigen remains unidentified.

Study-wide findings and caveats: High sensitivity and specificity were reportedly achieved when the classifier diagnosed cytomegalovirus status. HLA alleles showed associations with about 15,000 TCR beta sequences in a later analysis, at a 0.05 false discovery rate.

V and J are TRBV29-1 and TRBJ1-1; D gene unclear. This clonotype was obtained from a middle-aged man in good health and CMV-seronegative. Material for sequencing was PBMCs. The CDR3 region is CSVCLYEGTEAFF. In nucleotides, the CDR3 is TGCAGCGTTTGTCTGTATGAGGGCACTGAAGCTTTCTTT. Variable domain in full (rest from reference TRBV29-1 and TRBJ1-1): SAVISQKPSRDICQRGTSLTIQCQVDSQVTMMFWYRQQPGQSLTLIATANQGSEATYESGFVIDKFPISRPNLTFSTLTVSNMSPEDSSIYLCSVCLYEGTEAFFGQGTRLTVV.